The present T cell receptor (beta chain) was sequenced within a study of T cell responses to AZD1222 COVID-19 vaccine. Sequencing was performed with immunoSEQ multiplex PCR; in TCRdb, only in-frame clones are kept and a portion is missing. The repertoire holds around 110,000 clones, with around 94% as singletons. This CDR3 is 14 amino acids long. The germline CDR1 and CDR2 sequences are SGHTA and FQGTGA. V dropped 5 bases and J dropped 6; count of bases not matched to a gene: 3. Study results and caveats: Seropositive at baseline were only a handful of AZD1222 recipients. Clonal diversity was possibly underestimated, and the donors were mostly white British, with more females. Repertoire sampling happened only post peak T cell response. Spike was spanned by vaccine-associated CD4 TCRs, with dominance at 160-218 and 743-854.

As for this clone: The antigen remains unidentified.

The origin of this receptor is an adult in good health. J is TRBJ2-2 and V is TRBV7-3; 10 positions match TRBD2. Source: peripheral blood, taken on day 0 of AZD1222 vaccination. CDR3 loop: CASSPAGGAGELFF. The CDR3 DNA reads as TGTGCCAGCAGCCCAGCGGGAGGGGCCGGGGAGCTGTTTTTT. The whole variable domain, remainder taken from reference TRBV7-3 and TRBJ2-2, is GAGVSQTPSNKVTEKGKYVELRCDPISGHTALYWYRQSLGQGPEFLIYFQGTGAADDSGLPNDRFFAVRPEGSVSTLKIQRTERGDSAVYLCASSPAGGAGELFFGEGSRLTVL.